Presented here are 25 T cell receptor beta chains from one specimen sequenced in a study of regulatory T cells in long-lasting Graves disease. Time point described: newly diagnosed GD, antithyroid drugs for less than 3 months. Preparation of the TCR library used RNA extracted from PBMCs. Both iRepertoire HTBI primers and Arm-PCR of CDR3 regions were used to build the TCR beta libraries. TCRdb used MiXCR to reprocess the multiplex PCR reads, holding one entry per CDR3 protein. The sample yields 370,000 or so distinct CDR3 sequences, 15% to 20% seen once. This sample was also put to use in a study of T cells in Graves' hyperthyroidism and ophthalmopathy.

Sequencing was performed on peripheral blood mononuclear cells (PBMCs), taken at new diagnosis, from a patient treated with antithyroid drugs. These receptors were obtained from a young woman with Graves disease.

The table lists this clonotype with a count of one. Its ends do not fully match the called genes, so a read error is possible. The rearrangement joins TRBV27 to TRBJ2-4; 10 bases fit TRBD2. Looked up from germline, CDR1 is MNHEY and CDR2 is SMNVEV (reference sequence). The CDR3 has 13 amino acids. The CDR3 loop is CASSPGSGLAWNF. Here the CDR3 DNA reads TGTGCCAGCAGTCCAGGGTCGGGACTAGCGTGGAACTTC.

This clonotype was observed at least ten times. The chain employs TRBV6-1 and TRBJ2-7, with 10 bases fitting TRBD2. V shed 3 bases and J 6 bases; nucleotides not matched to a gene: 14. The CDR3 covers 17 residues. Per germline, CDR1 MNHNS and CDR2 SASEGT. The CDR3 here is CASSDPSAGGRFAEQYF. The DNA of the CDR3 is TGTGCCAGCAGTGACCCCTCAGCGGGGGGGCGCTTTGCCGAGCAGTACTTC.

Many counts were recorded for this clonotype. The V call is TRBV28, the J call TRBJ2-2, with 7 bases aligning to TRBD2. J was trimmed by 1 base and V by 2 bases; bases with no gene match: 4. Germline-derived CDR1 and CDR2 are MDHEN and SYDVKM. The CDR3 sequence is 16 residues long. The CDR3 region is CASSLTAGVNTGELFF. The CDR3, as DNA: TGTGCCAGCAGTTTAACGGCGGGAGTGAACACCGGGGAGCTGTTTTTT.

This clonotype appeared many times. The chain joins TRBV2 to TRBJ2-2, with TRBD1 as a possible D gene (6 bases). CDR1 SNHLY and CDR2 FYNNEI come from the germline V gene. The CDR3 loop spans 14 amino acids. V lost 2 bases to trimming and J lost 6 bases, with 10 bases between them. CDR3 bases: TGTGCCAGCAGTGAAACACAGGGCGCCGGGGAGCTGTTTTTT. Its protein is CASSETQGAGELFF.

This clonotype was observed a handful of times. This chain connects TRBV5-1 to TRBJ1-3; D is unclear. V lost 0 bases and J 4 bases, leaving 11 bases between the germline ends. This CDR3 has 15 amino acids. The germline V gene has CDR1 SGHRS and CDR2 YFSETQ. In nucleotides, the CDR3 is TGCGCCAGCAGCTTGGGGCATCCCGGAGGAAACACCATATATTTT. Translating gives CASSLGHPGGNTIYF. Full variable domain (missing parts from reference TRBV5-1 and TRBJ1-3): KAGVTQTPRYLIKTRGQQVTLSCSPISGHRSVSWYQQTPGQGLQFLFEYFSETQRNKGNFPGRFSGRQFSNSRSEMNVSTLELGDSALYLCASSLGHPGGNTIYFGEGSWLTVV.

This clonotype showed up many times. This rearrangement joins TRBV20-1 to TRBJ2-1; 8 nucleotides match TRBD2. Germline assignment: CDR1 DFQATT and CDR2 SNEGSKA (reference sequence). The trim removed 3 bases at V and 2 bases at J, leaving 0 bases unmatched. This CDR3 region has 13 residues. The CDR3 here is CSARGLAYNEQFF. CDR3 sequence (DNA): TGCAGTGCTAGGGGACTAGCCTACAATGAGCAGTTCTTC.

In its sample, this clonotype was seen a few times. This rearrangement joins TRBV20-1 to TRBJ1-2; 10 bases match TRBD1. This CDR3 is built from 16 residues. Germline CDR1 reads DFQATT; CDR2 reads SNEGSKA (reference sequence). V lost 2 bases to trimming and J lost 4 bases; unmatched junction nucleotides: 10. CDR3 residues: CSARLHRDRGLYGYTF. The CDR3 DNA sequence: TGCAGTGCTAGACTACACAGGGACAGGGGTCTCTATGGCTACACCTTC.

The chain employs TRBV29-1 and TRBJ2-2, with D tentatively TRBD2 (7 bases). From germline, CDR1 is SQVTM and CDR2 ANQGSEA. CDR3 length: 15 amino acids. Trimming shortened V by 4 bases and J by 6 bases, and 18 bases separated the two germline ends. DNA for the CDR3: TGCAGCGTTGGGGGGGGGACACTGCGGCCCGGGGAGCTGTTTTTT. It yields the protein CSVGGGTLRPGELFF.

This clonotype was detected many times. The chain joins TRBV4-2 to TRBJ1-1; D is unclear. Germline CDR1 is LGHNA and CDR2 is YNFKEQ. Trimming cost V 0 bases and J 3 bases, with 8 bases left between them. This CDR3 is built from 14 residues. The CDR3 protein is CASSQDWGDTEAFF. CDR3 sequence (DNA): TGTGCCAGCAGCCAAGATTGGGGAGACACTGAAGCTTTCTTT.

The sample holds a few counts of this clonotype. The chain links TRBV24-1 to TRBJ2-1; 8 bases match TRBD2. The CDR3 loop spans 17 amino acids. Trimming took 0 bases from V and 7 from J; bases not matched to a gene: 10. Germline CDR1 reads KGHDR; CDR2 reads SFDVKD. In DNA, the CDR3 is TGTGCCACCAGTGATTTGGGAGAGCGGGGGACGGGGAATGAGCAGTTCTTC. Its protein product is CATSDLGERGTGNEQFF.

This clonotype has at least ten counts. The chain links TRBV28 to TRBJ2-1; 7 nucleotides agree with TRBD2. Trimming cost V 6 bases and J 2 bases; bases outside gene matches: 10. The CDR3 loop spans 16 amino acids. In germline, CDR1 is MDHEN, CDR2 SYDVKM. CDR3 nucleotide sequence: TGTGCCAGCAGCCTCGTCGGGGGAGGGCCCTACAATGAGCAGTTCTTC. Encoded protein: CASSLVGGGPYNEQFF.

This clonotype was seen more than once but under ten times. The CDR3 DNA is TGCAGTGCTAGACCCGGGACTAGCGGGTACAATGAGCAGTTCTTC. Protein: CSARPGTSGYNEQFF. The chain employs TRBV20-1 and TRBJ2-1, with 12 bases fitting TRBD2. The J segment lost 4 bases and the V segment lost 2 bases, leaving 3 bases of the junction unmatched. There are 15 residues in the CDR3. Per germline, CDR1 DFQATT and CDR2 SNEGSKA (reference sequence).

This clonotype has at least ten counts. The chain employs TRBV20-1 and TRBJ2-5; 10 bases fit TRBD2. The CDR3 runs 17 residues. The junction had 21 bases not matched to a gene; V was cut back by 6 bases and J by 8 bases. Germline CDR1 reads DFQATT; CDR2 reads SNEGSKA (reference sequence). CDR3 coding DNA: TGCAGTGCCACTTCCCACCACAGCGGGGGGGGCGTTGGAACCCAGTACTTC. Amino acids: CSATSHHSGGGVGTQYF.

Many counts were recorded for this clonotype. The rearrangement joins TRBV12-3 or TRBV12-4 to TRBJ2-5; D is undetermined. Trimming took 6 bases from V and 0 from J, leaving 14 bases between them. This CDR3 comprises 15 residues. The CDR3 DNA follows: TGTGCCAGCAGCCCTCCTGACTGGTACCAAGAGACCCAGTACTTC. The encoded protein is CASSPPDWYQETQYF.

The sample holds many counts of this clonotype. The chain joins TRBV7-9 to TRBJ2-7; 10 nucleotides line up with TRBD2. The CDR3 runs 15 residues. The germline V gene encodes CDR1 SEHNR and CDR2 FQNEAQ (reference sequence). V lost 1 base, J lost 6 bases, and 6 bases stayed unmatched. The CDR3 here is CASSLGGLAVPEQYF. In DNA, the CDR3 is TGTGCCAGCAGCTTAGGTGGACTAGCGGTTCCCGAGCAGTACTTC.

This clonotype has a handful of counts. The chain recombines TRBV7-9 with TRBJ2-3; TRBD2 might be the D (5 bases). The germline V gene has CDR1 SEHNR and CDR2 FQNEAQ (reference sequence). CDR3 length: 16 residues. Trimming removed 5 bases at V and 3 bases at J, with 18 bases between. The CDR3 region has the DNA TGTGCCAGCAGCGCGTCATTCGGATTAGCGACAGATACGCAGTATTTT. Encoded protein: CASSASFGLATDTQYF.

CDR3 sequence reads: CSATSNRGTKNIQYF. The CDR3, as DNA: TGCAGTGCTACTTCTAATCGGGGGACCAAAAACATTCAGTACTTC. This rearrangement joins TRBV20-1 to TRBJ2-4, with a weak D call TRBD2 (6 bases). The CDR3 runs to 15 residues. Germline-derived CDR1 and CDR2 are DFQATT and SNEGSKA (reference sequence). V lost 4 bases and J lost 2, with 15 bases in between.

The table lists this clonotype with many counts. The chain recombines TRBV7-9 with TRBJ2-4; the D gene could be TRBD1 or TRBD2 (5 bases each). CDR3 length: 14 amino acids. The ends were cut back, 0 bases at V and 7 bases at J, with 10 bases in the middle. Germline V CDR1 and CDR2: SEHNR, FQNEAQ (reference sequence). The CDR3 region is CASSLAGVKNIQYF. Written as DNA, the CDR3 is TGTGCCAGCAGCTTAGCGGGGGTTAAGAACATTCAGTACTTC.

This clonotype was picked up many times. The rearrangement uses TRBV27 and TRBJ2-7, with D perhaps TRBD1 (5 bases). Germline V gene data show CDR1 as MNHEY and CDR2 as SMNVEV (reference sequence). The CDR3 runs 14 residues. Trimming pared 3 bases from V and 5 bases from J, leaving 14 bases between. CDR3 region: CASSFNRSPHEQYF. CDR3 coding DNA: TGTGCCAGCAGTTTCAACAGGTCCCCTCACGAGCAGTACTTC.

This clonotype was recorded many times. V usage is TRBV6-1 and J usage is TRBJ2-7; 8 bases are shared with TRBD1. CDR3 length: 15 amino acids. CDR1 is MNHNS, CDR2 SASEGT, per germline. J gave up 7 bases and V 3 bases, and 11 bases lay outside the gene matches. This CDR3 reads CASSDRTGSTGEQYF. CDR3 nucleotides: TGTGCCAGCAGTGATAGGACAGGGTCTACGGGGGAGCAGTACTTC.

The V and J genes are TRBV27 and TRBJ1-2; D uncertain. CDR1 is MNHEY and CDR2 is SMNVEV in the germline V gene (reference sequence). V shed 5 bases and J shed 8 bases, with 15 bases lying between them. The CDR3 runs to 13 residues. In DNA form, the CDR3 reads TGTGCCAGCAGTGCGCAACCCACGCGCGGCTACACCTTC. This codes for CASSAQPTRGYTF.

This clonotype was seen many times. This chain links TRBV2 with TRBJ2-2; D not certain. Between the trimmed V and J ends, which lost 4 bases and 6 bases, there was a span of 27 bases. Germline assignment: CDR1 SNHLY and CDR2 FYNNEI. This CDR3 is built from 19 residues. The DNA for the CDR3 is TGTGCCAGCAGTGCCCTTCGCAGGACCGCCAAACGGAGTGCCGGGGAGCTGTTTTTT. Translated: CASSALRRTAKRSAGELFF.

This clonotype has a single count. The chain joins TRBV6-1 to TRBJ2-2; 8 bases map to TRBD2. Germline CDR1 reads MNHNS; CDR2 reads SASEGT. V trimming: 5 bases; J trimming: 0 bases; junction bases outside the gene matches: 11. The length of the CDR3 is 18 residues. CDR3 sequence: CASSPLGTRKANTGELFF. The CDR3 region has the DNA TGTGCCAGCAGTCCCCTCGGGACTAGGAAGGCGAACACCGGGGAGCTGTTTTTT.

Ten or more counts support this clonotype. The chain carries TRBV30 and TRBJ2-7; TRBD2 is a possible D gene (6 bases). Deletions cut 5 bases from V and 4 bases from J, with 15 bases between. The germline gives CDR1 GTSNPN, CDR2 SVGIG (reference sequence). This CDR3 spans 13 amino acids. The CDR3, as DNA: TGTGCCTGGGCCAAGGGACTGCTGTACGAGCAGTACTTC. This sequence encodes CAWAKGLLYEQYF.

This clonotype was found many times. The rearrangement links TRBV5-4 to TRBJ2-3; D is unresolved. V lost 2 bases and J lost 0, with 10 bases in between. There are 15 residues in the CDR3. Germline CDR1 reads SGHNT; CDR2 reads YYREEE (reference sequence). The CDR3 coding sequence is TGTGCCAGCAGCTTACGCTGGGGAAGCACAGATACGCAGTATTTT. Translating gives CASSLRWGSTDTQYF.